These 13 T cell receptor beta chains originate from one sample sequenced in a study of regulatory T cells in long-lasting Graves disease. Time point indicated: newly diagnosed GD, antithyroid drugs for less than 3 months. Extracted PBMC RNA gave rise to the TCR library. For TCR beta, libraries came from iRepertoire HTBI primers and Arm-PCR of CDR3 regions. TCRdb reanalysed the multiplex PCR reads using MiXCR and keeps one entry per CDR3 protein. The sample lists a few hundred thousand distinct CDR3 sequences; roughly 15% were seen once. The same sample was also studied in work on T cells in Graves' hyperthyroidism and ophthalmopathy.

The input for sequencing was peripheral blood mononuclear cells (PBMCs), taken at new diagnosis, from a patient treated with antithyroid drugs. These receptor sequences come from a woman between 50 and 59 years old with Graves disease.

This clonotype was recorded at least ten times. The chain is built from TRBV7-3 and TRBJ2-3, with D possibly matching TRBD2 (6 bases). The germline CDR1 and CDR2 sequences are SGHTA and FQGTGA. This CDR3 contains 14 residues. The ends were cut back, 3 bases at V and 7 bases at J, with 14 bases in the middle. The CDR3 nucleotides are TGTGCCAGCAGCTTGGAGGGCGGGTCAAATACGCAGTATTTT. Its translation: CASSLEGGSNTQYF.

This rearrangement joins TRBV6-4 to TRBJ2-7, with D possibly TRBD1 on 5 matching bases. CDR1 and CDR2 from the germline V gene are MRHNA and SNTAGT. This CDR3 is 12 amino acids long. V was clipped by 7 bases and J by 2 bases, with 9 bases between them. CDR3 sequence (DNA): TGTGCCAGCACAGGGCCGACCTACGAGCAGTACTTC. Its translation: CASTGPTYEQYF.

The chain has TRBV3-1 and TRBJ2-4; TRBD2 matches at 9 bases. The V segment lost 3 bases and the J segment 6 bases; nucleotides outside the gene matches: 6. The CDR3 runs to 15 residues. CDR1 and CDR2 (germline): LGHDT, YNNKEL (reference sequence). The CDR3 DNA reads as TGTGCCAGCAGCCAGGGGACTAGCAAAAGAAACATTCAGTACTTC. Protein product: CASSQGTSKRNIQYF.

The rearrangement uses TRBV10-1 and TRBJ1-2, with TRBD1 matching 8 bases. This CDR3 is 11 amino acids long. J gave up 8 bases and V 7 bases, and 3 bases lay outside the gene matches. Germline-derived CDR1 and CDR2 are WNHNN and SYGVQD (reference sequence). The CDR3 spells CASTYRGGYTF. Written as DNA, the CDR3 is TGCGCCAGCACTTACAGGGGGGGCTACACCTTC.

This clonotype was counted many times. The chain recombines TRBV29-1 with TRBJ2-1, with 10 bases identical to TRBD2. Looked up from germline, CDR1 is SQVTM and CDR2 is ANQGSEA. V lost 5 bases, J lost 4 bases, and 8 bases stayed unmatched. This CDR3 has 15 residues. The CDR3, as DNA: TGCAGCGTTCCCCGGACTAGCGGAGCTTACAATGAGCAGTTCTTC. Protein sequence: CSVPRTSGAYNEQFF.

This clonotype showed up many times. In DNA form, the CDR3 reads TGTGCCAGTAGGTTAACCAGGAACACGAACACCGGGGAGCTGTTTTTT. This gives the protein CASRLTRNTNTGELFF. This sequence joins TRBV19 and TRBJ2-2; the D is unclear. CDR3 length: 16 residues. V lost 6 bases and J 0 bases, leaving 14 bases between the germline ends. Germline V lookup: CDR1 LNHDA, CDR2 SQIVND (reference sequence).

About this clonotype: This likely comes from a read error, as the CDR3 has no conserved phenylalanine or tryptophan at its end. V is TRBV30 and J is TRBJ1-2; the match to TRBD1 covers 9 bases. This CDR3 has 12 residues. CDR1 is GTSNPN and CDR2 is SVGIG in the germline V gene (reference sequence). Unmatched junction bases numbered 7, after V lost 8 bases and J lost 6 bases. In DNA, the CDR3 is TGTGCCGTCACAGGGGGCGCGGATGGCTACACCTCC. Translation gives CAVTGGADGYTS.

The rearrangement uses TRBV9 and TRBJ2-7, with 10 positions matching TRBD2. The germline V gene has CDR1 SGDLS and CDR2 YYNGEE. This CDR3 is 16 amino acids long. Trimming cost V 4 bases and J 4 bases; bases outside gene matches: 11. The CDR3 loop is CASSPTPLAGVYEQYF. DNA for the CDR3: TGTGCCAGCAGCCCAACCCCCCTAGCGGGAGTATACGAGCAGTACTTC.

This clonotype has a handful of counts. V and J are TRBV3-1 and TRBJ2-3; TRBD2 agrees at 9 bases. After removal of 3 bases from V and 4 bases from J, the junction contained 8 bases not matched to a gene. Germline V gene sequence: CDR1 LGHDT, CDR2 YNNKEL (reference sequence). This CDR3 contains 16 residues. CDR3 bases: TGTGCCAGCAGCCAGGTGATTAGCGGGAGTGCAGATACGCAGTATTTT. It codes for CASSQVISGSADTQYF.

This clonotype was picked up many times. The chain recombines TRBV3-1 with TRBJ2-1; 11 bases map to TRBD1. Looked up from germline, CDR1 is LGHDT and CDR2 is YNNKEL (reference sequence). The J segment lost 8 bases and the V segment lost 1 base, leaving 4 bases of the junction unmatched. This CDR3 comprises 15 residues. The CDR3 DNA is TGTGCCAGCAGCCAAGGGACAGGGGGCTTCGATGAGCAGTTCTTC. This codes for CASSQGTGGFDEQFF.

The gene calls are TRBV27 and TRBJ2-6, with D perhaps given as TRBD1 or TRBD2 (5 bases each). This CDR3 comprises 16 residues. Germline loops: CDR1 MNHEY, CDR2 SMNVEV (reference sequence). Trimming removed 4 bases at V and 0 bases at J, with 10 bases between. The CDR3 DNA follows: TGTGCCAGCAGTTGGGGACGGACCTCTGGGGCCAACGTCCTGACTTTC. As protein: CASSWGRTSGANVLTF.

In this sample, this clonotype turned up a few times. The chain's CDR3 is CASSPSRPYGYTF. For the CDR3, the DNA is TGTGCCAGCAGCCCCTCCAGGCCCTATGGCTACACCTTC. The gene calls are TRBV3-1 and TRBJ1-2; D uncertain. This CDR3 comprises 13 residues. Germline V gene lookup returns CDR1 LGHDT and CDR2 YNNKEL (reference sequence). V was cut by 4 bases and J by 4 bases, with 10 bases left in between.

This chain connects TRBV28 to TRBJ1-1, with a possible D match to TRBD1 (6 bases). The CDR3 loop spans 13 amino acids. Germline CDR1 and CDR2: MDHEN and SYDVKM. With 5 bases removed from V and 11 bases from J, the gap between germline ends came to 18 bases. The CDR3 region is CASSLREQGMAFF. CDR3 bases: TGTGCCAGCAGTCTGCGGGAACAGGGCATGGCTTTCTTT.